This T cell receptor (beta chain) was recovered during a study of Ad26.COV2.S vaccination and SARS-CoV-2 variants. Study-wide results and limits: It is possible that the TCR breadth and depth analyses underestimated the total T cell responses. Vaccine recipients surpassed placebo recipients in spike-specific TCR breadth.

The data were produced by immunoSEQ multiplex PCR, yet TCRdb's version contains in-frame clones alone and is incomplete. The table includes 350,000 to 450,000 clones, roughly 90% detected once. This sample's treatment: over 15 received Ad26.COV2.S at low or high dose, single or two shots; 5 received placebo; per-sample allocation not given. Following the first vaccine or placebo injection, samples were taken on day 63. A word on this clone: The antigen remains undetermined.

The germline V gene encodes CDR1 WNHNN and CDR2 SYGVQD (reference sequence). There are 15 residues in the CDR3. V gave up 0 bases and J gave up 4 bases, with 9 bases separating them. The origin of this receptor is a person aged 18-60 years who received the Ad26.COV2.S COVID-19 vaccine or a placebo. The chain recombines TRBV10-1 with TRBJ2-2; no definite D call. The input for sequencing was peripheral blood, taken in a trial of Ad26.COV2.S vaccine versus placebo. CDR3 region: CASSESGQTTGELFF. DNA of the CDR3: TGCGCCAGCAGTGAGTCAGGTCAGACCACCGGGGAGCTGTTTTTT.